This entry lists 6 T cell receptor beta chains sequenced from one sample in a study of blood T cell repertoires in COVID-19 (dated by TCRdb to the early 2020s). Libraries were prepared through the immunoSEQ multiplex PCR assay. TCRdb took this table from immuneACCESS and kept in-frame rearrangements with V and J called. Such tables lack part of the clones; where checked against another copy, unresolved V genes explain under half of the gap, and the rest is unexplained. Across this sample there are fewer than 250,000 clones, with 70% to 90% seen only once. Approximately 8.2% of the sample is held by the ten biggest clonotypes. Sequenced material: PBMCs or T cells enriched from blood (not recorded which). These TCRs come from a woman between 45 and 65 years old with acute COVID-19.

Only a few counts were recorded for this clone. J is TRBJ1-2 and V is TRBV7-8; D possibly corresponds to TRBD1 (5 bases). Germline lookup yields CDR1 SGHVS and CDR2 FQNEAQ. Trimming took off 1 base at V and 8 bases at J, with 17 bases between the two ends. The CDR3 is 15 residues long. CDR3 nucleotide sequence: TGTGCCAGCAGCTTAGATCTCGGGCAGGGAGGCGGCTACACCTTC. Residues: CASSLDLGQGGGYTF.

The chain has TRBV7-2 and TRBJ2-1; 12 bases are shared with TRBD2. This CDR3 region has 19 residues. The J segment lost 4 bases and the V segment lost 1 base, leaving 11 bases of the junction unmatched. CDR1 is SGHTA and CDR2 is FQGNSA in the germline V gene. DNA of the CDR3: TGTGCCAGCAGCTTAGAAGGACTAGCGGGGACTTCTTCTTACAATGAGCAGTTCTTC. This encodes CASSLEGLAGTSSYNEQFF.

This chain uses TRBV30 with TRBJ1-1; 9 bases agree with TRBD1. The V gene's germline CDR1 is GTSNPN and CDR2 SVGIG (reference sequence). The CDR3 consists of 12 residues. Germline trimming cut 8 bases from V and 5 bases from J; bases unmatched to any gene: 6. CDR3 sequence (DNA): TGTGCCGGGGACAGGGCGAGTACTGAAGCTTTCTTT. Its translation is CAGDRASTEAFF.

The chain couples TRBV7-2 to TRBJ2-1; D may be TRBD2 (6 bases). Germline-derived CDR1 and CDR2 are SGHTA and FQGNSA. The CDR3 covers 13 residues. V lost 2 bases to trimming and J lost 10 bases, with 12 bases between them. The CDR3 protein is CASSLWTNLEQFF. The CDR3 region has the DNA TGTGCCAGCAGCTTATGGACTAACCTAGAGCAGTTCTTC.

This chain uses TRBV7-9 with TRBJ2-1; the match to TRBD1 covers 8 bases. The germline gives CDR1 SEHNR, CDR2 FQNEAQ (reference sequence). Trimming at V came to 5 bases and at J to 2 bases, leaving 8 bases not matched to a gene. The CDR3 has 16 amino acids. The CDR3 is CASSPGTGLTYNEQFF. The CDR3 DNA is TGTGCCAGCAGCCCCGGGACAGGTTTGACCTACAATGAGCAGTTCTTC.

The chain is built from TRBV6-5 and TRBJ1-1, with D possibly being TRBD1 (6 bases). The V end lost 6 bases, the J end lost 4 bases, and 18 bases lay between the germline ends. This CDR3 spans 15 amino acids. Germline V gene lookup returns CDR1 MNHEY and CDR2 SVGAGI. Written as DNA, the CDR3 is TGTGCCAGCAGACGCATCACCAGGGGCTTCACTGAAGCTTTCTTT. Its protein product is CASRRITRGFTEAFF.